A selection of T cell receptor beta chains follows, all from one sample in a study of blood T cell repertoires in COVID-19. Sequencing used immunoSEQ multiplex PCR; TCRdb keeps in-frame clones, though not all of them. The sample lists roughly 250,000 clones, roughly 89% seen once, with around 0.84% in the top ten. The sample taken for sequencing was peripheral blood. The receptors derive from a man aged 30 to 45 with acute or convalescent COVID-19. Each CDR3 is given without its conserved first and last residue. Only part of the rows carry a size: once, few, many, or a class if the clone is expanded.

v_gene,j_gene,abundance,CDR3aa
TRBV9,TRBJ2-2,-,ASSAPGLATGELF
TRBV5-1,TRBJ1-2,once,ASSLVGTDNGYT
TRBV3-1/TRBV3-2,TRBJ2-7,-,ASSLQRSSWAEQY
TRBV3-1/TRBV3-2,TRBJ2-7,-,ASSQEIIGTSPAEQY
TRBV7-9,TRBJ2-5,-,ASSLTSKETQY
TRBV3-1/TRBV3-2,TRBJ1-1,-,ASTRGTGGYAF
TRBV27,TRBJ2-1,once,ASSPTRGFTYNEQF
TRBV11-2,TRBJ2-1,-,ASIPPGLGKDEQF
TRBV28,TRBJ2-3,-,ASSRTGGRDTQY
TRBV12-5,TRBJ1-2,-,ASARGQTNGYT
TRBV6-5,TRBJ1-6,-,ASATSGNSPLH
TRBV2,TRBJ1-2,-,ASNDNSYGYT
TRBV4-1,TRBJ2-1,-,ASSPRISELDEQF
TRBV7-2,TRBJ2-2,few,ASSLTGPNTGELF
TRBV15,TRBJ2-2,once,ATSGSSGGAGELF
TRBV7-6,TRBJ1-3,-,ASSVTGLSGNTIY
TRBV27,TRBJ1-6,-,ASSYEGASYNSPLH
TRBV18,TRBJ1-5,-,ASSHSDPGSNQPQH
TRBV29-1,TRBJ2-5,-,SVVRRVQGATGTQY
TRBV2,TRBJ1-6,-,ASSAESNSPLH
TRBV28,TRBJ2-7,-,ASKVQGSSYEQY
TRBV5-1,TRBJ2-7,-,ASSWTSGRIEQY
TRBV6-5,TRBJ2-1,once,ASSYPSGRDNEQF
TRBV5-1,TRBJ1-5,-,ASSLGSGIQPQH
TRBV27,TRBJ2-4,-,ASSLTGPTKNIQY
TRBV19,TRBJ2-1,-,ASKTGFSYNEQF
TRBV18,TRBJ2-7,-,ASSPRTLAGFYEQY
TRBV3-1/TRBV3-2,TRBJ1-2,-,ASSFATGAAYGYT
TRBV30,TRBJ1-1,once,AWSPGGRGLNFEAF
TRBV11-2,TRBJ2-5,-,ASSPPSGRAGETQY
TRBV28,TRBJ1-5,-,ASTGGGGNQPQH
TRBV3-1/TRBV3-2,TRBJ1-3,-,ASSPTYSGNTIY
TRBV7-2,TRBJ2-7,once,ASSLAQRSEQY
TRBV7-9,TRBJ2-1,-,ASSSFSQREYYEQF
TRBV24-1,TRBJ1-4,once,ATSDPTIGGEKLF
TRBV7-3,TRBJ2-2,-,ASSLREGGSGSSGELF
TRBV7-9,TRBJ2-1,-,ASGGIKGSYNEQF
TRBV14,TRBJ2-7,-,ASSQVSAGRTTYEQY
TRBV28,TRBJ1-5,-,ASSPQGANNQPQH
TRBV6-5,TRBJ1-2,-,ASSIDGYT
TRBV6-6,TRBJ2-6,-,ASSLRVSPSSGANVLT